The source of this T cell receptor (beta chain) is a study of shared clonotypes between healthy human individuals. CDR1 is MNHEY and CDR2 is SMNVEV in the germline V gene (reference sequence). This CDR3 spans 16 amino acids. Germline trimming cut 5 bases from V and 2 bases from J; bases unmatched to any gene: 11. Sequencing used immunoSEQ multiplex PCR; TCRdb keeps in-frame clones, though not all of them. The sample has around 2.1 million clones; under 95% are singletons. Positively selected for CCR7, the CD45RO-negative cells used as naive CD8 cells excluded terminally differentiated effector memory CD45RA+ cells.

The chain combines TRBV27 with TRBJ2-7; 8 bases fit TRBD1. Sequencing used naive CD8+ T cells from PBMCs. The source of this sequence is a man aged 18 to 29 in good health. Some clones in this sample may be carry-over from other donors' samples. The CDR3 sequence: CASSPRPTGVTYEQYF. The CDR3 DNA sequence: TGTGCCAGCAGTCCGAGACCGACAGGGGTAACCTACGAGCAGTACTTC.